This T cell receptor (beta chain) was retrieved from a study of blood T cell repertoires in COVID-19. Clones were sequenced by immunoSEQ multiplex PCR, and TCRdb holds only the in-frame ones, with some missing. The sample shows around 300,000 clones, approximately 88% of them seen only once. The CDR3 contains 14 residues. Trimming took off 5 bases at V and 2 bases at J, with 12 bases between the two ends. CDR1 and CDR2 from the germline V gene are SEHNR and FQNEAQ (reference sequence). The chain links TRBV7-9 to TRBJ1-1; no clear D gene. Sequencing input: PBMCs or T cells enriched from blood (not recorded which). This clonotype was sampled from a woman under 40 who had recovered from COVID-19. CDR3 loop: CASSDIDKNTEAFF. The CDR3 nucleotides are TGTGCCAGCAGCGACATCGACAAAAACACTGAAGCTTTCTTT.